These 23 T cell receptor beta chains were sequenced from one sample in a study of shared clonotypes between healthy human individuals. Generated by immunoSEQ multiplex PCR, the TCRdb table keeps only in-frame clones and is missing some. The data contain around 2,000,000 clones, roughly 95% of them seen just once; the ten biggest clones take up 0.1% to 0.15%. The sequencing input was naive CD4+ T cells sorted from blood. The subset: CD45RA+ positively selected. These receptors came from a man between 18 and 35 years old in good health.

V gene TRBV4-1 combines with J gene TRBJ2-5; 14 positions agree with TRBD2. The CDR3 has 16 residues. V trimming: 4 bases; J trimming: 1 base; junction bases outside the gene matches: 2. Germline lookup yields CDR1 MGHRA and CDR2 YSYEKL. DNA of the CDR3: TGCGCCAGCAGCCCAGGACTAGCGGGAGGCCAAGAGACCCAGTACTTC. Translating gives CASSPGLAGGQETQYF.

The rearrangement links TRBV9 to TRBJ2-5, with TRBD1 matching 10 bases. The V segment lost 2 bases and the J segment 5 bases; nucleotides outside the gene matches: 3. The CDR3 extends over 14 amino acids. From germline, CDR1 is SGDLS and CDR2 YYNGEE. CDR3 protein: CASSVGTGAETQYF. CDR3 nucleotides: TGTGCCAGCAGCGTCGGGACAGGGGCTGAGACCCAGTACTTC.

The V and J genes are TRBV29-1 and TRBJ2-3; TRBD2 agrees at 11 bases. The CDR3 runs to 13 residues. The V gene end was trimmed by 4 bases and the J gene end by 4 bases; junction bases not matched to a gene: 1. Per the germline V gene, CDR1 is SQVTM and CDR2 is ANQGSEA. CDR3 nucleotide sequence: TGCAGCGTTGTAGCGGGAGGGGCAGATACGCAGTATTTT. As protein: CSVVAGGADTQYF.

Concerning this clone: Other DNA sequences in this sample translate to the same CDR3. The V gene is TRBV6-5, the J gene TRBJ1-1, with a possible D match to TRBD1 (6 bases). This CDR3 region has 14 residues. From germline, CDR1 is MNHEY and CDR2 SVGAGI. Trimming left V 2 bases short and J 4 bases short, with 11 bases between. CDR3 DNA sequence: TGTGCCAGCAGTTACGTTAGAGGGGGCACTGAAGCTTTCTTT. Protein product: CASSYVRGGTEAFF.

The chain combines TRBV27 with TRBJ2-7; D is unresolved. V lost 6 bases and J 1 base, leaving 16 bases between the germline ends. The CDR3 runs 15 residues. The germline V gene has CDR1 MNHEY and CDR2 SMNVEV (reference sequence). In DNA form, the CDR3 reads TGTGCCAGCAGCCAACGATCCCTCTATTCCTACGAGCAGTACTTC. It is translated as CASSQRSLYSYEQYF.

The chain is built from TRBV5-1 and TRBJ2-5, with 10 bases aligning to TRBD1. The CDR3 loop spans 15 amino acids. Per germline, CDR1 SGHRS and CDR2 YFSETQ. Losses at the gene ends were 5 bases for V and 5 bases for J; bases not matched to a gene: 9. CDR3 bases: TGCGCCAGCAGAAATCGCGGGACAGGGGAGGAGACCCAGTACTTC. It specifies CASRNRGTGEETQYF.

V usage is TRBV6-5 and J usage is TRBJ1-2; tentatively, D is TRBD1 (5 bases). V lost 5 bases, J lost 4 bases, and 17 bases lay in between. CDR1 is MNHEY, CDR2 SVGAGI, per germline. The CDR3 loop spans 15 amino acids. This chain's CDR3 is CASSPKRQRSYGYTF. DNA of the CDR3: TGTGCCAGCAGTCCGAAAAGACAGAGAAGCTATGGCTACACCTTC.

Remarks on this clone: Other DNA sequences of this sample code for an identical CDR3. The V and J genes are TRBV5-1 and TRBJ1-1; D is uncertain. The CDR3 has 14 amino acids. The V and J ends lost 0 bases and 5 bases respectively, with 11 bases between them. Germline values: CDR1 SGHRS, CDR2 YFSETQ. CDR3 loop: CASSLEGLGTEAFF. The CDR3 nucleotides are TGCGCCAGCAGCTTGGAAGGGTTGGGGACTGAAGCTTTCTTT.

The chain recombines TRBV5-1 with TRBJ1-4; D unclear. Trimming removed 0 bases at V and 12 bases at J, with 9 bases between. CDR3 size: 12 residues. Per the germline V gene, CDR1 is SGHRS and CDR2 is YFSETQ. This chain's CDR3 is CASSLGRRELFF. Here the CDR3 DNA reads TGCGCCAGCAGCTTGGGACGAAGGGAACTGTTTTTT.

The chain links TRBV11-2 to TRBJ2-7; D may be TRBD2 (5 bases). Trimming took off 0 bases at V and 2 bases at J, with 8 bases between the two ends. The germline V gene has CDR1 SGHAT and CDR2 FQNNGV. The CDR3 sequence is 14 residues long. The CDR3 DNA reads TGTGCCAGCAGCTTAGAGAGCGGAGCCTACGAGCAGTACTTC. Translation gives CASSLESGAYEQYF.

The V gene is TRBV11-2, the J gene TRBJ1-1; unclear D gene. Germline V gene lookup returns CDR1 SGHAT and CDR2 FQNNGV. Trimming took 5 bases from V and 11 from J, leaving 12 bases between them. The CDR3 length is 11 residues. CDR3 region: CASSVGLDAFF. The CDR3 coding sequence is TGTGCCAGCAGCGTAGGTCTGGACGCTTTCTTT.

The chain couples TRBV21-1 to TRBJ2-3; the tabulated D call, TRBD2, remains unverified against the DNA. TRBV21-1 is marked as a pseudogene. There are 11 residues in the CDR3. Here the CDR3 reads CALVPMDTQYF. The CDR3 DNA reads TGTGCGTTGGTTCCTATGGATACGCAGTATTTT.

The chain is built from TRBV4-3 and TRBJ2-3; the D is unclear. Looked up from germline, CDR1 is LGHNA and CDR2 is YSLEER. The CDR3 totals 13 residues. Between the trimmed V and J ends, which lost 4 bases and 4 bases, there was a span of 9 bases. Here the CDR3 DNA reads TGCGCCAGCAGCCCCTGGAGCGCAGATACGCAGTATTTT. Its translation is CASSPWSADTQYF.

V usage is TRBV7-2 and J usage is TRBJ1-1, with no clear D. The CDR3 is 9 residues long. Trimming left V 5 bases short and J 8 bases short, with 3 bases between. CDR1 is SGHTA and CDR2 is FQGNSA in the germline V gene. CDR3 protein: CASSKEAFF. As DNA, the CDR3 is TGTGCCAGCAGCAAGGAAGCTTTCTTT.

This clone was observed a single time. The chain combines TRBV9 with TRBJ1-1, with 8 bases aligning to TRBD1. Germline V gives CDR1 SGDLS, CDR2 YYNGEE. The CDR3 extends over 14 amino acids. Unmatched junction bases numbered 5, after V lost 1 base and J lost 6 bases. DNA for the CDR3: TGTGCCAGCAGCGTATTACAGGGGGACGCTGAAGCTTTCTTT. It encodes CASSVLQGDAEAFF. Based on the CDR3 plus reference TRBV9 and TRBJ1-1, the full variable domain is DSGVTQTPKHLITATGQRVTLRCSPRSGDLSVYWYQQSLDQGLQFLIQYYNGEERAKGNILERFSAQQFPDLHSELNLSSLELGDSALYFCASSVLQGDAEAFFGQGTRLTVV.

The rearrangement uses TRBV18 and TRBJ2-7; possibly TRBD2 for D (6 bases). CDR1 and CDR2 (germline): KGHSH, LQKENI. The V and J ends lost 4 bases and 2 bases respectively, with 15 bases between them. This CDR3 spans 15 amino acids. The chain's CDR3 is CASSLSSTGAYEQYF. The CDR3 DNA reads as TGTGCCAGCTCACTATCCAGTACGGGAGCCTACGAGCAGTACTTC.

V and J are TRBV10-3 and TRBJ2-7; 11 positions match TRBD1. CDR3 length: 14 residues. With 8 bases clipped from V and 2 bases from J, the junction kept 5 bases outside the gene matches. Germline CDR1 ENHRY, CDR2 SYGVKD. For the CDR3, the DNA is TGTGCCATCGCTCCGGGACAGGGGGCCTACGAGCAGTACTTC. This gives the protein CAIAPGQGAYEQYF.

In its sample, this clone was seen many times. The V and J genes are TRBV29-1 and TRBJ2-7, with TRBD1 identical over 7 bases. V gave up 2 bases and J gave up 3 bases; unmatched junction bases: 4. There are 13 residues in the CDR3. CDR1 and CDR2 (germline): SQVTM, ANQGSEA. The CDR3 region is CSVESGTVYEQYF. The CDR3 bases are TGCAGCGTTGAATCCGGGACAGTCTACGAGCAGTACTTC.

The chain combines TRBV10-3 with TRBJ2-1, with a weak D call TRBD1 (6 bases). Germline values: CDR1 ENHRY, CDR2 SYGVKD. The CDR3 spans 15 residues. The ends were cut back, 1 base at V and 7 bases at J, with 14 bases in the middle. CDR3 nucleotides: TGTGCCATCAGTGAGTTTTCACAGGGTAGAAATGAGCAGTTCTTC. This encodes CAISEFSQGRNEQFF.

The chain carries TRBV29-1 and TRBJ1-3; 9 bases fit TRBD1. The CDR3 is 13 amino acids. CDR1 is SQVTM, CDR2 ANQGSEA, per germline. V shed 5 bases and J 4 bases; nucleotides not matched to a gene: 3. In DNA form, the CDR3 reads TGCAGCGTTACCGGGACAGGGGGAAACACCATATATTTT. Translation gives CSVTGTGGNTIYF.

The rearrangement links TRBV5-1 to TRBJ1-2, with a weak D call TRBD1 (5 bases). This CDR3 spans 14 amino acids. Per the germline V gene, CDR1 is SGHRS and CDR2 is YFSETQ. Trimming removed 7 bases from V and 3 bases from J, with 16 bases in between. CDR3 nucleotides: TGCGCCAGCGGGGGTTTATACCCGTACTATGGCTACACCTTC. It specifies CASGGLYPYYGYTF.

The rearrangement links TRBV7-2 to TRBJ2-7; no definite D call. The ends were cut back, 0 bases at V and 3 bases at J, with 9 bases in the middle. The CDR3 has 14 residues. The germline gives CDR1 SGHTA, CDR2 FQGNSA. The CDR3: CASSLAGRLYEQYF. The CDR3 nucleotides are TGTGCCAGCAGCTTAGCAGGACGGCTCTACGAGCAGTACTTC.

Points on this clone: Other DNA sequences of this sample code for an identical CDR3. CDR3 amino acids: CASSLVPYNEQFF. In DNA form, the CDR3 reads TGCGCCAGCAGCTTGGTACCTTACAATGAGCAGTTCTTC. The J gene is TRBJ2-1, the V gene TRBV5-1; D is undetermined. The CDR3 covers 13 residues. Germline assignment: CDR1 SGHRS and CDR2 YFSETQ. V lost 0 bases, J lost 4 bases, and 5 bases lay in between.